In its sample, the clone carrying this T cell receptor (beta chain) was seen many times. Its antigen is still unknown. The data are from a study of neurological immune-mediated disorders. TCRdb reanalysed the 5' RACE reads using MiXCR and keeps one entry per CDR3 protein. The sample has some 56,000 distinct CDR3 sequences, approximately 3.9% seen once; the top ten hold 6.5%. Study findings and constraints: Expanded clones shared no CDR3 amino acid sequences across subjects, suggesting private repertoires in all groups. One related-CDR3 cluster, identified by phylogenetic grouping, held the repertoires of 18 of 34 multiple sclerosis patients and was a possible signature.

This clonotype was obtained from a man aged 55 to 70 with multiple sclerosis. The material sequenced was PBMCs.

This chain's CDR3 is CASSFHGLNTGELFF. The CDR3 bases are TGTGCCAGCAGCTTCCACGGACTGAACACCGGGGAGCTGTTTTTT. V is TRBV7-9 and J is TRBJ2-2; D may be TRBD2 (5 bases). With 3 bases removed from V and 1 base from J, the gap between germline ends came to 9 bases. Germline V gene sequence: CDR1 SEHNR, CDR2 FQNEAQ (reference sequence). This CDR3 comprises 15 residues.